These 29 T cell receptor beta chains were sequenced from one sample in a study of Ad26.COV2.S vaccination and SARS-CoV-2 variants (dated by TCRdb to 2020 to 2022). The treatment or condition label here, explained by the study, means: some 20 received Ad26.COV2.S at low or high dose, single or two shots; about 5 received placebo; per-sample allocation not given. Repertoires of vaccine and placebo recipients were sequenced from samples taken on day 63 after the first injection. Receptor amplification or capture employed the immunoSEQ multiplex PCR assay. TCRdb mirrors the immuneACCESS table, restricted to in-frame sequences. Some clones are absent from its copies; in checked studies, under half trace to an unresolved V gene, and the reason for the others is unknown. The sample data list some 340,000 clones, and about 82% of these were observed just once. The ten largest account for roughly 2% of the sample.

The sample consisted of peripheral blood, taken in a trial of Ad26.COV2.S vaccine versus placebo. These receptors came from a person between 18 and 60 years old who received the Ad26.COV2.S COVID-19 vaccine or a placebo.

The chain is built from TRBV15 and TRBJ1-4, with D possibly matching TRBD1 (5 bases). V lost 7 bases and J lost 3, with 30 bases in between. The CDR3 is made up of 20 amino acids. In germline, CDR1 is LNHNV, CDR2 YYDKDF (reference sequence). In nucleotides, the CDR3 is TGTGCCACCACCCCGTATGGATCCGGGACCAACATTCTGGCTAATGAAAAACTGTTTTTT. This translates into CATTPYGSGTNILANEKLFF.

This clone was picked up a small number of times. This chain joins TRBV5-4 and TRBJ2-7; tentative D call: TRBD2 (5 bases). The CDR3 is 15 amino acids. The germline V gene encodes CDR1 SGHNT and CDR2 YYREEE (reference sequence). V shed 2 bases and J shed 6 bases, with 18 bases lying between them. The DNA of the CDR3 is TGTGCCAGCAGCTTTGCCCCCACAAGCAGCGGCGAGCAGTACTTC. Amino acids: CASSFAPTSSGEQYF.

The genes are TRBV10-3 and TRBJ1-6, with TRBD1 as a possible D gene (6 bases). Deletions cut 2 bases from V and 6 bases from J, with 8 bases between. The CDR3 extends over 14 amino acids. In germline, CDR1 is ENHRY, CDR2 SYGVKD. CDR3 nucleotide sequence: TGTGCCATCAGTGAGGGGGGCCTTAATTCACCCCTCCACTTT. Protein: CAISEGGLNSPLHF.

This chain links TRBV9 with TRBJ2-3; D possibly corresponds to TRBD1 (6 bases). Trimming left V 0 bases short and J 2 bases short, with 19 bases between. Germline V gene sequence: CDR1 SGDLS, CDR2 YYNGEE. The CDR3 sequence is 18 residues long. CDR3: CASSVATRGGWNTDTQYF. For the CDR3, the DNA is TGTGCCAGCAGCGTAGCTACCAGGGGCGGATGGAACACAGATACGCAGTATTTT.

This chain links TRBV5-1 with TRBJ2-5; D possibly corresponds to TRBD2 (6 bases). The germline gives CDR1 SGHRS, CDR2 YFSETQ. CDR3 length equals 13 residues. Trimming took off 2 bases at V and 5 bases at J, with 10 bases between the two ends. The DNA for the CDR3 is TGCGCCAGCAGCTTATACGCGGGGGAGACCCAGTACTTC. This codes for CASSLYAGETQYF.

The chain is built from TRBV6-2 or TRBV6-3 and TRBJ2-1; TRBD2 matches 12 bases. The V segment lost 4 bases and the J segment 9 bases; nucleotides outside the gene matches: 7. This CDR3 spans 15 amino acids. CDR1 MNHEY and CDR2 SVGEGT come from the germline V gene. The CDR3 is CASSWSSGGAGEQFF. The CDR3 DNA sequence: TGTGCCAGCAGTTGGTCTAGCGGGGGGGCCGGTGAGCAGTTCTTC.

V gene TRBV6-5 combines with J gene TRBJ1-1; D is unresolved. The CDR3 extends over 13 amino acids. CDR1 and CDR2 from the germline V gene are MNHEY and SVGAGI. Trimming pared 3 bases from V and 3 bases from J, leaving 8 bases between. The CDR3 loop is CASSYGRDTEAFF. The CDR3 coding sequence is TGTGCCAGCAGTTATGGGAGGGACACTGAAGCTTTCTTT.

This rearrangement joins TRBV5-8 to TRBJ1-2, with a tentative D call TRBD1 (5 bases). CDR3 length equals 15 residues. CDR1 is SGHTS and CDR2 is YDEGEE in the germline V gene. Trimming took 6 bases from V and 7 from J, leaving 22 bases between them. Written as DNA, the CDR3 is TGTGCCAGCACGGAGGGGCTCTCATTTAGGGGTGGCTACACCTTC. As protein: CASTEGLSFRGGYTF.

This chain links TRBV7-9 with TRBJ1-1; D might be TRBD1 (5 bases). Germline V CDR1 and CDR2: SEHNR, FQNEAQ (reference sequence). The V end lost 4 bases, the J end lost 5 bases, and 14 bases lay between the germline ends. This CDR3 spans 14 amino acids. The CDR3 here is CASSSYGGETEAFF. The CDR3 bases are TGTGCCAGCAGCTCATATGGAGGGGAAACTGAAGCTTTCTTT.

The rearrangement uses TRBV5-1 and TRBJ1-2; D unclear. The CDR3 totals 13 residues. V was cut by 4 bases and J by 8 bases, with 15 bases left in between. CDR1 is SGHRS and CDR2 is YFSETQ in the germline V gene. The chain's CDR3 is CASSGEKRAGYTF. The CDR3 bases are TGCGCCAGCAGCGGTGAGAAACGGGCGGGCTACACCTTC. Looking up the rest from reference TRBV5-1 and TRBJ1-2 gives the full variable domain: KAGVTQTPRYLIKTRGQQVTLSCSPISGHRSVSWYQQTPGQGLQFLFEYFSETQRNKGNFPGRFSGRQFSNSRSEMNVSTLELGDSALYLCASSGEKRAGYTFGSGTRLTVV.

The chain employs TRBV7-2 and TRBJ1-2; TRBD1 matches at 7 bases. V lost 0 bases, J lost 2 bases, and 3 bases stayed unmatched. The CDR3 length is 15 residues. Germline lookup yields CDR1 SGHTA and CDR2 FQGNSA. The CDR3 loop is CASSLAPGQNYGYTF. CDR3 nucleotide sequence: TGTGCCAGCAGCTTAGCGCCGGGACAGAACTATGGCTACACCTTC.

This clone occurred a few times. The rearrangement links TRBV14 to TRBJ1-2; 8 nucleotides agree with TRBD1. Trimming took 4 bases from V and 7 from J; bases not matched to a gene: 11. Germline V CDR1 and CDR2: SGHDN, FVKESK. The CDR3 has 15 amino acids. The CDR3 sequence: CASSPQGAQRFGYTF. CDR3 sequence (DNA): TGTGCCAGCAGCCCGCAGGGGGCGCAGAGATTTGGCTACACCTTC.

The chain couples TRBV12-3 or TRBV12-4 to TRBJ1-2, with D possibly being TRBD1 (5 bases). The CDR3 has 13 amino acids. V shed 3 bases and J shed 7 bases, with 12 bases lying between them. CDR3 DNA sequence: TGTGCCAGCAGTTTGCGGGGCGCTAGTGGCTACACCTTC. Its translation is CASSLRGASGYTF.

The chain recombines TRBV19 with TRBJ1-2; 7 nucleotides align to TRBD1. J lost 4 bases, V lost 8 bases, and 7 bases had no gene match. CDR1 and CDR2 (germline): LNHDA, SQIVND (reference sequence). This CDR3 region has 13 residues. The CDR3 nucleotides read TGTGCCAGTCGGGACAGCCCCTCCTATGGCTACACCTTC. It yields the protein CASRDSPSYGYTF.

The CDR3 nucleotides read TGTGCCAGCAGCACACAGGGGGACACTGAAGCTTTCTTT. The encoded protein is CASSTQGDTEAFF. The chain links TRBV7-9 to TRBJ1-1; TRBD1 matches at 8 bases. Per the germline V gene, CDR1 is SEHNR and CDR2 is FQNEAQ (reference sequence). The V gene end was trimmed by 5 bases and the J gene end by 3 bases; junction bases not matched to a gene: 2. The length of the CDR3 is 13 residues.

The genes are TRBV5-1 and TRBJ1-2, with a possible D match to TRBD1 (5 bases). The ends were cut back, 3 bases at V and 5 bases at J, with 14 bases in the middle. There are 14 residues in the CDR3. Germline assignment: CDR1 SGHRS and CDR2 YFSETQ. This chain's CDR3 is CASSWGGDRYGYTF. CDR3 sequence (DNA): TGCGCCAGCAGCTGGGGCGGGGATCGGTATGGCTACACCTTC.

A single count supports this clone. The chain uses TRBV7-6 and TRBJ2-5; D might be TRBD1 or TRBD2, each matching 6 bases. Germline V gene data show CDR1 as SGHVS and CDR2 as FNYEAQ. V lost 1 base, J lost 5 bases, and 14 bases lay in between. The CDR3 covers 15 residues. CDR3 in amino acids: CASSLGETGAETQYF. CDR3 bases: TGTGCCAGCAGCTTAGGAGAGACGGGGGCGGAGACCCAGTACTTC.

V gene TRBV11-2 combines with J gene TRBJ2-1; no reliable D call. The CDR3 is 12 residues long. V was trimmed by 5 bases and J by 12 bases, leaving 14 bases between them. Per the germline V gene, CDR1 is SGHAT and CDR2 is FQNNGV. This CDR3 is CASSPPGSPQFF. CDR3 sequence (DNA): TGTGCCAGCAGCCCCCCCGGGTCTCCGCAGTTCTTC. Using reference TRBV11-2 and TRBJ2-1 for the parts outside the CDR3, the full variable domain is EAGVAQSPRYKIIEKRQSVAFWCNPISGHATLYWYQQILGQGPKLLIQFQNNGVVDDSQLPKDRFSAERLKGVDSTLKIQPAKLEDSAVYLCASSPPGSPQFFGPGTRLTVL.

The chain links TRBV19 to TRBJ1-2; TRBD1 matches 8 bases. CDR1 is LNHDA, CDR2 SQIVND, per germline (reference sequence). The CDR3 is made up of 14 amino acids. With V trimmed by 5 bases and J by 4 bases, 6 bases remained unmatched. CDR3 in amino acids: CASSPTGEAYGYTF. CDR3 sequence (DNA): TGTGCCAGTAGTCCGACAGGGGAGGCCTATGGCTACACCTTC.

The genes are TRBV19 and TRBJ2-7; possible D gene TRBD2, 5 bases. The ends were cut back, 6 bases at V and 3 bases at J, with 12 bases in the middle. This CDR3 is 13 amino acids long. Looked up from germline, CDR1 is LNHDA and CDR2 is SQIVND (reference sequence). The CDR3 is CASRRGPHYEQYF. Written as DNA, the CDR3 is TGTGCCAGTAGACGGGGTCCCCACTACGAGCAGTACTTC.

V and J are TRBV4-2 and TRBJ1-1; TRBD1 is a possible D gene (6 bases). This CDR3 has 12 residues. Trimming pared 4 bases from V and 11 bases from J, leaving 14 bases between. CDR1 is LGHNA and CDR2 is YNFKEQ in the germline V gene. The chain's CDR3 is CASSRMEGDAFF. CDR3 coding DNA: TGTGCCAGCAGCCGGATGGAGGGGGACGCTTTCTTT.

The chain uses TRBV2 and TRBJ1-6; D perhaps matches TRBD1 (6 bases). In germline, CDR1 is SNHLY, CDR2 FYNNEI. The CDR3 has 14 residues. V dropped 6 bases and J dropped 7 bases, with 13 bases sitting between them. This CDR3 reads CASRTRGGNSPLHF. The CDR3 region has the DNA TGTGCCAGCAGGACCAGGGGTGGAAATTCACCCCTCCACTTT.

This chain connects TRBV3-1 (or the pseudogene TRBV3-2) to TRBJ2-3; D not resolved. Germline V CDR1 and CDR2: LGHDT, YNNKEL (reference sequence). Trimming shortened V by 1 base and J by 0 bases, and 5 bases separated the two germline ends. The CDR3 sequence is 14 residues long. The CDR3 bases are TGTGCCAGCAGCCAAGTCGGTAGCACAGATACGCAGTATTTT. Translated, it gives CASSQVGSTDTQYF.

The V and J genes are TRBV12-3 or TRBV12-4 and TRBJ1-2; 7 bases map to TRBD1. The V gene end was trimmed by 7 bases and the J gene end by 4 bases; junction bases not matched to a gene: 6. The CDR3 has 13 residues. The DNA of the CDR3 is TGTGCCAGCACCCTGGCAGGGGGCTATGGCTACACCTTC. The encoded protein is CASTLAGGYGYTF.

This chain joins TRBV11-3 and TRBJ2-3; TRBD1 or TRBD2 may be the D gene (5 bases each). V gave up 0 bases and J gave up 0 bases, with 19 bases separating them. The length of the CDR3 is 19 residues. The germline V gene encodes CDR1 SGHNT and CDR2 YENEEA. CDR3 sequence (DNA): TGTGCCAGCAGCTTAGAGCTGGGGGATCAGGGAGACAGCACAGATACGCAGTATTTT. Amino acids: CASSLELGDQGDSTDTQYF.

This clone was counted a single time. The chain joins TRBV3-1 (or the pseudogene TRBV3-2) to TRBJ2-3; 9 positions agree with TRBD1. Germline assignment: CDR1 LGHDT and CDR2 YNNKEL (reference sequence). The CDR3 is 16 amino acids. V dropped 3 bases and J dropped 5; count of bases not matched to a gene: 9. The CDR3 DNA sequence: TGTGCCAGCAGCCAGGGACAGGGAAATTTGGTAGATACGCAGTATTTT. The encoded protein is CASSQGQGNLVDTQYF.

This clone was seen once. CDR3 bases: TGTGCCACCAGCAGAGAAGTAGGGGGAACCGGGGAGCTGTTTTTT. It encodes CATSREVGGTGELFF. The chain joins TRBV15 to TRBJ2-2; D might be TRBD1 (6 bases). This CDR3 spans 15 amino acids. V lost 0 bases, J lost 5 bases, and 10 bases lay in between. Germline lookup yields CDR1 LNHNV and CDR2 YYDKDF (reference sequence).

The chain carries TRBV28 and TRBJ2-3, with D perhaps TRBD1 or TRBD2 (6 bases each). Germline V gene lookup returns CDR1 MDHEN and CDR2 SYDVKM. V was shortened by 4 bases and J by 5 bases, with 16 bases between the two germline ends. CDR3 size: 15 residues. Here the CDR3 reads CASSSLEGGKDTQYF. The CDR3 DNA follows: TGTGCCAGCAGTTCCCTGGAGGGGGGTAAAGATACGCAGTATTTT.

This chain connects TRBV30 to TRBJ1-6, with D hard to call. CDR1 and CDR2 from the germline V gene are GTSNPN and SVGIG (reference sequence). The germline V and J ends were trimmed by 3 bases and 7 bases, with 10 bases remaining between them. CDR3 length: 13 amino acids. CDR3 region: CAWRGIDNSPLHF. In DNA form, the CDR3 reads TGTGCCTGGAGGGGGATTGACAATTCACCCCTCCACTTT.